One and the same sample provided the 11 T cell receptor beta chains below, sequenced in a study of blood T cell repertoires in COVID-19. The repertoire was sequenced with immunoSEQ multiplex PCR; TCRdb's copy has only in-frame clones and lacks some. This repertoire shows about 220,000 clones, 82% found once; its top ten account for approximately 4%. The sequenced sample was peripheral blood. All receptors come from a woman aged 80 or over with acute or convalescent COVID-19.

The rearrangement links TRBV5-1 to TRBJ2-1; D possibly corresponds to TRBD1 (6 bases). Trimming removed 4 bases from V and 4 bases from J, with 9 bases in between. Germline V gene lookup returns CDR1 SGHRS and CDR2 YFSETQ. The CDR3 loop spans 13 amino acids. The CDR3 loop reads CASSQQGYNEQFF. CDR3 nucleotides: TGCGCCAGCAGCCAACAGGGTTACAATGAGCAGTTCTTC.

The chain uses TRBV5-1 and TRBJ1-2, with D possibly being TRBD1 (5 bases). Trimming removed 4 bases from V and 5 bases from J, with 15 bases in between. This CDR3 is built from 14 residues. Germline loops: CDR1 SGHRS, CDR2 YFSETQ. The CDR3 region is CASSEGGAGYGYTF. The CDR3 DNA follows: TGCGCCAGCAGCGAGGGAGGGGCTGGATATGGCTACACCTTC.

The chain employs TRBV6-6 and TRBJ1-1; D is possibly TRBD1 (5 bases). Germline assignment: CDR1 MNHNY and CDR2 SVGAGI (reference sequence). V lost 6 bases to trimming and J lost 2 bases, with 16 bases between them. CDR3 size: 15 residues. The DNA of the CDR3 is TGTGCCAGCAGCCTCGGGGCAGGGACTAACACTGAAGCTTTCTTT. This sequence encodes CASSLGAGTNTEAFF.

This chain joins TRBV7-9 and TRBJ1-3; D perhaps matches TRBD1 (5 bases). Trimming took 5 bases from V and 1 from J, leaving 9 bases between them. CDR3 length: 14 amino acids. CDR1 SEHNR and CDR2 FQNEAQ come from the germline V gene (reference sequence). CDR3 amino acids: CASSHRSSGNTIYF. The CDR3 region has the DNA TGTGCCAGCAGCCACAGGAGTTCTGGAAACACCATATATTTT.

The chain has TRBV13 and TRBJ2-3; a weak D match, TRBD2 (5 bases). The CDR3 has 13 amino acids. Looked up from germline, CDR1 is PRHDT and CDR2 is FYEKMQ (reference sequence). V shed 2 bases and J shed 4 bases, with 7 bases lying between them. CDR3 DNA: TGTGCCAGCAGCTTACGGGGTTCAGATACGCAGTATTTT. Its translation is CASSLRGSDTQYF. Using reference TRBV13 and TRBJ2-3 for the parts outside the CDR3, the full variable domain is AAGVIQSPRHLIKEKRETATLKCYPIPRHDTVYWYQQGPGQDPQFLISFYEKMQSDKGSIPDRFSAQQFSDYHSELNMSSLELGDSALYFCASSLRGSDTQYFGPGTRLTVL.

The chain has TRBV28 and TRBJ2-7, with 7 bases that match TRBD1. Trimming removed 6 bases from V and 3 bases from J; junction bases left unmatched: 8. The CDR3 totals 14 residues. From germline, CDR1 is MDHEN and CDR2 SYDVKM. CDR3 residues: CASRPRQGSYEQYF. The CDR3 bases are TGTGCCAGCAGGCCTCGACAGGGCAGCTACGAGCAGTACTTC.

The chain joins TRBV27 to TRBJ2-7; 7 bases fit TRBD1. Germline CDR1 is MNHEY and CDR2 is SMNVEV (reference sequence). Trimming took 5 bases from V and 7 from J; bases not matched to a gene: 14. This CDR3 spans 15 amino acids. CDR3 coding DNA: TGTGCCAGCAGTATAACTGGACAGGCATCGGGGGAGCAGTACTTC. Amino acid sequence: CASSITGQASGEQYF.

The genes are TRBV18 and TRBJ2-1; D gene unclear. The germline V and J ends were trimmed by 2 bases and 1 base, with 12 bases remaining between them. This CDR3 spans 16 amino acids. Germline lookup yields CDR1 KGHSH and CDR2 LQKENI. Here the CDR3 reads CASSPLVAQSYNEQFF. The CDR3 DNA reads TGTGCCAGCTCACCATTGGTGGCTCAATCCTACAATGAGCAGTTCTTC.

The V gene is TRBV11-3, the J gene TRBJ2-7; D is unclear. Trimming took 1 base from V and 2 from J, leaving 12 bases between them. CDR1 SGHNT and CDR2 YENEEA come from the germline V gene. The CDR3 is 15 amino acids. The CDR3 coding sequence is TGTGCCAGCAGCTTAGGCTACGCTCCCACCTACGAGCAGTACTTC. It yields the protein CASSLGYAPTYEQYF.

The rearrangement links TRBV5-6 to TRBJ2-5; D gene uncertain. V dropped 0 bases and J dropped 2 bases, with 8 bases sitting between them. The CDR3 is 14 residues long. Germline V gene lookup returns CDR1 SGHDT and CDR2 YYEEEE. For the CDR3, the DNA is TGTGCCAGCAGCTTGGGCAGTTCTCAAGAGACCCAGTACTTC. Translating it yields CASSLGSSQETQYF.

This clone was found once. This chain links TRBV6-1 with TRBJ2-1, with TRBD2 identical over 7 bases. The CDR3 has 13 amino acids. Losses at the gene ends were 1 base for V and 14 bases for J; bases not matched to a gene: 8. CDR1 is MNHNS, CDR2 SASEGT, per germline. The CDR3 coding sequence is TGTGCCAGCAGTGAAGGGGATTGGCGGGGGAAGTTCTTC. Encoded protein: CASSEGDWRGKFF.